This TCR beta chain is from a study of T-cell memory formation after mild COVID-19. Germline V gene data show CDR1 as SEHNR and CDR2 as FQNEAQ (reference sequence). The CDR3 spans 14 residues. This clonotype came up many times. Antigen unknown. One end of the junction does not line up with germline, which may come from a read error. TCR alpha and TCR beta cDNA libraries with sample barcodes and UMIs came from 5'RACE using constant-segment primers. From the 5' RACE reads, TCRdb called clonotypes with MiXCR, one entry per CDR3 protein. Of about 440,000 distinct CDR3 sequences in the sample, 20% were seen once. Study results and limitations: A subset of responding clones appeared in pre-infection memory, suggesting cross-reactive memory joined. CD4/CD8 balance characterized clones contracting day 15 to 85, and CD4+ skew characterized later expanders. Most CD4+ clones that shrank were in CM and EM, while CD8+ ones turned up in EMRA.

The TCR comes from an adult woman who had mild COVID-19 (a few samples of this study predate the infection). Cell type and time point are not known. Sample: PBMCs or a T cell subset sorted from them (not recorded which). The chain is built from TRBV7-9 and TRBJ2-3; no reliable D call. CDR3 in amino acids: CASSSGGLLDPQYF. The DNA of the CDR3 is TGTGCCAGCAGCTCTGGCGGCCTCCTAGATCCGCAGTATTTT.